Below are 21 T cell receptor beta chains sequenced from a single sample in a study of blood T cell repertoires in COVID-19. TCRdb's table, derived via immunoSEQ multiplex PCR, lists solely in-frame clones and lacks some. This table holds around 250,000 clones, 84% found once. Input material: peripheral blood. The origin of the receptors is a woman between 35 and 50 years old who had recovered from COVID-19.

A remark on this clone: Other nucleotide sequences from this sample produce the same CDR3. The chain couples TRBV18 to TRBJ1-1, with a tentative D call TRBD1 (5 bases). Germline V lookup: CDR1 KGHSH, CDR2 LQKENI. V was shortened by 0 bases and J by 4 bases, with 6 bases between the two germline ends. The CDR3 is made up of 13 amino acids. The CDR3 protein is CASSPPGGTEAFF. The CDR3 nucleotides read TGTGCCAGCTCACCACCGGGGGGCACTGAAGCTTTCTTT.

The chain is built from TRBV19 and TRBJ1-6, with D possibly matching TRBD1 (5 bases). The CDR3 consists of 16 residues. Looked up from germline, CDR1 is LNHDA and CDR2 is SQIVND (reference sequence). V lost 5 bases and J 4 bases, leaving 15 bases between the germline ends. This CDR3 is CASSRGTVNYNSPLHF. In DNA, the CDR3 is TGTGCCAGTAGTCGCGGGACGGTCAATTATAATTCACCCCTCCACTTT.

V gene TRBV5-1 combines with J gene TRBJ1-1, with a possible D match to TRBD1 (5 bases). The CDR3 spans 13 residues. Trimming stripped 7 bases from V and 5 bases from J, with 15 bases between. Germline CDR1 SGHRS, CDR2 YFSETQ. The CDR3 nucleotides are TGCGCCAGCGGGGAAAGGGGTGGAACTGAAGCTTTCTTT. Its translation: CASGERGGTEAFF. The complete variable domain, with remaining parts taken from reference TRBV5-1 and TRBJ1-1, reads KAGVTQTPRYLIKTRGQQVTLSCSPISGHRSVSWYQQTPGQGLQFLFEYFSETQRNKGNFPGRFSGRQFSNSRSEMNVSTLELGDSALYLCASGERGGTEAFFGQGTRLTVV.

This clone was observed a few times. V and J are TRBV11-2 and TRBJ2-2, with D tentatively TRBD1 (6 bases). This CDR3 spans 14 amino acids. Trimming removed 4 bases at V and 5 bases at J, with 11 bases between. CDR1 and CDR2 (germline): SGHAT, FQNNGV. CDR3 loop: CASSSKQGTGELFF. The CDR3 DNA reads TGTGCCAGCAGCTCCAAACAGGGAACCGGGGAGCTGTTTTTT.

This clone has more than one count but fewer than ten. The chain recombines TRBV9 with TRBJ1-6, with TRBD1 identical over 7 bases. Germline V CDR1 and CDR2: SGDLS, YYNGEE. After removal of 3 bases from V and 4 bases from J, the junction contained 7 bases not matched to a gene. This CDR3 contains 16 residues. The CDR3 DNA sequence: TGTGCCAGCAGCGCCGGAGGGGGACAGTATAATTCACCCCTCCACTTT. Translated, it gives CASSAGGGQYNSPLHF.

The rearrangement links TRBV2 to TRBJ1-1, with 8 positions matching TRBD1. CDR1 is SNHLY and CDR2 is FYNNEI in the germline V gene. V gave up 7 bases and J gave up 5 bases; unmatched junction bases: 9. CDR3 length: 14 amino acids. CDR3 sequence reads: CASTTTGGETEAFF. The CDR3 DNA is TGTGCCAGCACTACTACAGGGGGAGAGACTGAAGCTTTCTTT. Complete variable domain (other parts from reference TRBV2 and TRBJ1-1): EPEVTQTPSHQVTQMGQEVILRCVPISNHLYFYWYRQILGQKVEFLVSFYNNEISEKSEIFDDQFSVERPDGSNFTLKIRSTKLEDSAMYFCASTTTGGETEAFFGQGTRLTVV.

V is TRBV29-1 and J is TRBJ1-1, with 7 nucleotides matching TRBD1. Germline V gene lookup returns CDR1 SQVTM and CDR2 ANQGSEA. CDR3 length equals 15 residues. V lost 7 bases and J lost 0; bases outside the gene matches: 11. The CDR3 loop is CSAAKGAPVNTEAFF. The CDR3 region has the DNA TGCAGCGCCGCAAAGGGGGCCCCCGTGAACACTGAAGCTTTCTTT.

This clone was found once. CDR3 DNA sequence: TGTGCCAGCAACTTGTTCGCCGGGGAGCTGTTTTTT. It yields the protein CASNLFAGELFF. The chain combines TRBV12-3 or TRBV12-4 with TRBJ2-2; D ambiguous. The CDR3 extends over 12 amino acids. Trimming removed 7 bases at V and 6 bases at J, with 9 bases between.

The gene calls are TRBV24-1 and TRBJ2-5, with D perhaps matching TRBD2 (5 bases). This CDR3 contains 15 residues. Trimming took off 4 bases at V and 4 bases at J, with 15 bases between the two ends. In germline, CDR1 is KGHDR, CDR2 SFDVKD. CDR3 in amino acids: CATSDTGLRRETQYF. The DNA for the CDR3 is TGTGCCACCAGTGACACCGGACTCCGGAGAGAGACCCAGTACTTC.

This clone was seen only a few times. The chain is built from TRBV11-2 and TRBJ1-5, with 11 bases identical to TRBD1. The ends lost 5 bases at V and 6 bases at J; junction bases unmatched: 3. CDR1 is SGHAT, CDR2 FQNNGV, per germline. The CDR3 has 14 amino acids. CDR3 DNA: TGTGCCAGCAGCCGGGACAGGGGGTCTCAGCCCCAGCATTTT. Translation: CASSRDRGSQPQHF.

The chain uses TRBV2 and TRBJ2-1; TRBD2 matches 16 bases. Trimming removed 6 bases from V and 3 bases from J; junction bases left unmatched: 8. The CDR3 sequence is 18 residues long. Per the germline V gene, CDR1 is SNHLY and CDR2 is FYNNEI. CDR3 loop: CASRKRGLAGGYYNEQFF. CDR3 sequence (DNA): TGTGCCAGCAGGAAGAGGGGACTAGCGGGGGGGTACTACAATGAGCAGTTCTTC.

The chain has TRBV6-5 and TRBJ2-3; D remains ambiguous. The length of the CDR3 is 13 residues. V lost 5 bases and J 2 bases, leaving 8 bases between the germline ends. In germline, CDR1 is MNHEY, CDR2 SVGAGI. The CDR3 DNA sequence: TGTGCCAGCAGTACGTACAACACAGATACGCAGTATTTT. Translation: CASSTYNTDTQYF.

The V call is TRBV5-1, the J call TRBJ2-7; D perhaps matches TRBD1 (6 bases). Germline V gene sequence: CDR1 SGHRS, CDR2 YFSETQ. Deletions cut 0 bases from V and 4 bases from J, with 8 bases between. The CDR3 extends over 13 amino acids. Written as DNA, the CDR3 is TGCGCCAGCAGCTTGGCACAGGGTTACGAGCAGTACTTC. Amino acid sequence: CASSLAQGYEQYF.

This chain connects TRBV7-2 to TRBJ2-1, with 15 nucleotides matching TRBD2. This CDR3 has 14 residues. Germline trimming cut 5 bases from V and 12 bases from J; bases unmatched to any gene: 5. In germline, CDR1 is SGHTA, CDR2 FQGNSA. The CDR3 DNA is TGTGCCAGCAGCCCGTGGACTAGCGGGGGGGGGCAGTTCTTC. It translates to CASSPWTSGGGQFF.

The rearrangement links TRBV2 to TRBJ1-5; D is undetermined. Trimming cost V 4 bases and J 4 bases, with 8 bases left between them. Germline V CDR1 and CDR2: SNHLY, FYNNEI. The CDR3 contains 13 residues. The chain's CDR3 is CASSGEINQPQHF. The DNA of the CDR3 is TGTGCCAGCAGTGGGGAGATTAATCAGCCCCAGCATTTT.

This chain connects TRBV9 to TRBJ2-5; no reliable D call. The CDR3 contains 13 residues. Germline CDR1 and CDR2: SGDLS and YYNGEE. V was shortened by 1 base and J by 4 bases, with 8 bases between the two germline ends. CDR3 nucleotide sequence: TGTGCCAGCAGCGTACTAACGGTAGAGACCCAGTACTTC. It codes for CASSVLTVETQYF. The full variable domain, in which reference TRBV9 and TRBJ2-5 provide the parts outside the CDR3, is DSGVTQTPKHLITATGQRVTLRCSPRSGDLSVYWYQQSLDQGLQFLIQYYNGEERAKGNILERFSAQQFPDLHSELNLSSLELGDSALYFCASSVLTVETQYFGPGTRLLVL.

V gene TRBV6-5 combines with J gene TRBJ2-7; 8 bases fit TRBD1. The CDR3 has 14 amino acids. Germline CDR1 MNHEY, CDR2 SVGAGI. The trim removed 6 bases at V and 2 bases at J, leaving 6 bases unmatched. The CDR3 sequence is CASRYGTGAYEQYF. For the CDR3, the DNA is TGTGCCAGCAGGTACGGGACAGGAGCCTACGAGCAGTACTTC.

V usage is TRBV9 and J usage is TRBJ1-3; D unresolved. This CDR3 contains 14 residues. V gave up 10 bases and J gave up 0 bases, with 14 bases separating them. Germline V lookup: CDR1 SGDLS, CDR2 YYNGEE. CDR3 residues: CASSAGSSGNTIYF. CDR3 nucleotides: TGTGCCTCCTCCGCGGGGTCCTCTGGAAACACCATATATTTT.

This chain joins TRBV27 and TRBJ2-7; TRBD1 aligns across 10 bases. The germline CDR1 and CDR2 sequences are MNHEY and SMNVEV (reference sequence). The CDR3 spans 16 residues. The V gene end was trimmed by 3 bases and the J gene end by 6 bases; junction bases not matched to a gene: 11. CDR3 residues: CASSLGFDRGPLEQYF. Written as DNA, the CDR3 is TGTGCCAGCAGTTTGGGGTTCGACAGGGGGCCCCTCGAGCAGTACTTC.

This chain joins TRBV5-1 and TRBJ2-1; 9 nucleotides line up with TRBD2. CDR1 and CDR2 from the germline V gene are SGHRS and YFSETQ. CDR3 size: 15 residues. The J segment lost 7 bases and the V segment lost 4 bases, leaving 9 bases of the junction unmatched. The CDR3 nucleotides read TGCGCCAGCAGCCCGAATAGCGGGGGTGGGAATGAGCAGTTCTTC. Its protein product is CASSPNSGGGNEQFF.

The chain joins TRBV7-2 to TRBJ2-3; 13 nucleotides align to TRBD2. CDR3 length equals 16 residues. CDR1 is SGHTA, CDR2 FQGNSA, per germline. After removal of 4 bases from V and 5 bases from J, the junction contained 6 bases not matched to a gene. CDR3 residues: CASSSRLAGGGDTQYF. CDR3 bases: TGTGCCAGCAGCTCCAGACTAGCGGGGGGAGGAGATACGCAGTATTTT.